These 15 T cell receptor beta chains were sequenced from one sample in a study of blood T cells in healthy people across ages. Together with a sample-barcoded 5' primer, a J-beta primer mix was included in a second PCR lasting roughly 6 to 12 cycles. TCRdb passed the 5' RACE reads through MiXCR, listing each CDR3 protein once. This repertoire shows about 570,000 distinct CDR3 sequences, around 27% found once; its top ten account for 3.6%. These data were also reused for a study on T cells of mothers and their children.

The sequenced material came from blood. The receptor set was obtained from a boy aged 2 to 9 in good health.

The V call is TRBV10-3, the J call TRBJ2-5; 7 nucleotides line up with TRBD2. Germline-derived CDR1 and CDR2 are ENHRY and SYGVKD. The CDR3 runs to 14 residues. V was clipped by 4 bases and J by 7 bases; unmatched bases: 9. CDR3 DNA sequence: TGTGCCATCAGTGGTCGGGAGGAAATGGGGACCCAGTACTTC. This gives the protein CAISGREEMGTQYF.

J is TRBJ2-5 and V is TRBV6-2 or TRBV6-3, with D unclear. The CDR3 totals 14 residues. V was cut by 6 bases and J by 5 bases, with 16 bases left in between. Germline CDR1 MNHEY, CDR2 SVGEGT. As DNA, the CDR3 is TGTGCCAGCAGAAACTGGGCTAGTCTGGAGACCCAGTACTTC. Residues: CASRNWASLETQYF.

The V and J genes are TRBV20-1 and TRBJ1-1; 7 bases line up with TRBD1. Germline V gene data show CDR1 as DFQATT and CDR2 as SNEGSKA (reference sequence). Trimming removed 3 bases from V and 1 base from J; junction bases left unmatched: 2. The CDR3 consists of 13 residues. The CDR3 region is CSASDRANTEAFF. CDR3 DNA: TGCAGTGCTAGCGACAGGGCGAACACTGAAGCTTTCTTT.

This clonotype was seen a handful of times. The chain uses TRBV28 and TRBJ1-4; TRBD1 matches at 8 bases. There are 13 residues in the CDR3. Germline CDR1 and CDR2: MDHEN and SYDVKM. V lost 6 bases and J lost 9; bases outside the gene matches: 6. Here the CDR3 reads CASRGQGSKKLFF. The CDR3 coding sequence is TGTGCCAGCAGAGGACAGGGATCGAAAAAACTGTTTTTT.

This clonotype turned up a few times. This sequence joins TRBV21-1 and TRBJ1-2; no check of the table's D call, TRBD1, against the DNA was made. TRBV21-1 is reported as a pseudogene. The CDR3 consists of 15 residues. The CDR3 nucleotides are TGTGCCAGCAGCAAAAGGACAGACGCTAACTATGGCTACACCTTC. Its protein product is CASSKRTDANYGYTF.

The chain employs TRBV20-1 and TRBJ2-1, with 12 nucleotides matching TRBD2. After removal of 6 bases from V and 6 bases from J, the junction contained 9 bases not matched to a gene. This CDR3 contains 15 residues. The germline gives CDR1 DFQATT, CDR2 SNEGSKA (reference sequence). This CDR3 reads CSADTSGRQTNEQFF. CDR3 DNA: TGCAGTGCGGATACTAGCGGGAGGCAAACCAATGAGCAGTTCTTC.

The genes are TRBV25-1 and TRBJ2-5; D is perhaps TRBD2 (5 bases). The better agreement between TRBJ2-1 and the DNA end casts doubt on the J call. The germline gives CDR1 MGHDK, CDR2 SYGVNS. The CDR3 totals 14 residues. This CDR3 is CASSGSGTYNEQFF. The CDR3 DNA reads TGTGCCAGCAGTGGAAGCGGAACTTACAATGAGCAGTTCTTC.

This clonotype was counted a few times. The chain has TRBV12-3 or TRBV12-4 and TRBJ2-7; no clear D gene. Trimming removed 5 bases from V and 0 bases from J, with 17 bases in between. The CDR3 has 16 residues. CDR3 sequence (DNA): TGTGCCAGCAGTCCGGGCCAGATTCGACGCTCCTACGAGCAGTACTTC. Amino acids: CASSPGQIRRSYEQYF.

The genes are TRBV7-2 and TRBJ2-5; 7 bases are shared with TRBD1. V gave up 7 bases and J gave up 3 bases; unmatched junction bases: 8. The length of the CDR3 is 14 residues. CDR1 is SGHTA and CDR2 is FQGNSA in the germline V gene. For the CDR3, the DNA is TGTGCCAGCATGATAGACAGGGATAAAGAGACCCAGTACTTC. This translates into CASMIDRDKETQYF. Drawing the rest from reference TRBV7-2 and TRBJ2-5, the complete variable domain is GAGVSQSPSNKVTEKGKDVELRCDPISGHTALYWYRQSLGQGLEFLIYFQGNSAPDKSGLPSDRFSAERTGGSVSTLTIQRTQQEDSAVYLCASMIDRDKETQYFGPGTRLLVL.

The rearrangement links TRBV7-2 to TRBJ2-1, with D perhaps matching TRBD2 (5 bases). The CDR3 length is 13 residues. With 8 bases removed from V and 4 bases from J, the gap between germline ends came to 12 bases. Germline V gene sequence: CDR1 SGHTA, CDR2 FQGNSA. The CDR3 protein is CASGSDPYNEQFF. CDR3 sequence (DNA): TGTGCCAGCGGTAGCGACCCATACAATGAGCAGTTCTTC.

The V call is TRBV7-9, the J call TRBJ1-6; D is unresolved. The CDR3 is 15 residues long. From germline, CDR1 is SEHNR and CDR2 FQNEAQ (reference sequence). V lost 1 base and J 5 bases, leaving 9 bases between the germline ends. The CDR3 sequence is CASSLEYMDNSPLHF. Written as DNA, the CDR3 is TGTGCCAGCAGCTTAGAGTACATGGATAATTCACCCCTCCACTTT.

The chain is built from TRBV6-1 and TRBJ2-5; TRBD1 is a possible D gene (5 bases). The J call may be mistaken, given a closer DNA end match to TRBJ2-7. Germline values: CDR1 MNHNS, CDR2 SASEGT. The CDR3 spans 19 residues. The CDR3 bases are TGTGCCAGCCCATTCTCGAACGTATCTGTCCCGCAGGGCCCCTACGAGCAGTACTTC. It is translated as CASPFSNVSVPQGPYEQYF.

This chain joins TRBV4-3 and TRBJ2-3; tentatively, D is TRBD2 (6 bases). This CDR3 region has 14 residues. The V and J ends lost 6 bases and 2 bases respectively, with 12 bases between them. CDR1 is LGHNA and CDR2 is YSLEER in the germline V gene. As DNA, the CDR3 is TGCGCCAGCAGGGGGGGAGTAGACACAGATACGCAGTATTTT. This gives the protein CASRGGVDTDTQYF.

The table lists this clonotype with a few counts. The chain is built from TRBV18 and TRBJ2-5, with unresolved D. V lost 3 bases, J lost 1 base, and 12 bases lay in between. The germline V gene encodes CDR1 KGHSH and CDR2 LQKENI. The CDR3 extends over 15 amino acids. The CDR3, as DNA: TGTGCCAGCTCACCGGTGGGCGGCACCCAAGAGACCCAGTACTTC. It codes for CASSPVGGTQETQYF.

The chain recombines TRBV5-1 with TRBJ1-1; tentatively, D is TRBD1 (6 bases). V was cut by 7 bases and J by 0 bases, with 13 bases left in between. This CDR3 is built from 14 residues. In germline, CDR1 is SGHRS, CDR2 YFSETQ. The CDR3 loop reads CASSGATMNTEAFF. Here the CDR3 DNA reads TGCGCCAGCTCAGGGGCTACAATGAACACTGAAGCTTTCTTT.